Below, 18 T cell receptor beta chains from the same sample are listed, as sequenced in a study of blood T cell repertoires in COVID-19 (dated by TCRdb to about 2020). The library came from the immunoSEQ multiplex PCR assay. TCRdb stores this immuneACCESS table with in-frame sequences only. Part of the clones is absent; in the studies checked, under half of the shortfall reflects unresolved V genes, and no reason is known for the rest. The sample yields around 200,000 clones; 80% to 90% were counted once. Of the sample, approximately 1.1% falls within the top ten clones. Sequenced material: PBMCs or T cells enriched from blood (not recorded which). The receptors were sampled from a man aged 25-45 years who had recovered from COVID-19.

This chain joins TRBV18 and TRBJ2-5, with D tentatively TRBD1 (5 bases). CDR3 length: 15 amino acids. The germline V gene has CDR1 KGHSH and CDR2 LQKENI. V was pared by 1 base and J by 0 bases, with 9 bases between. CDR3 in DNA: TGTGCCAGCTCACCACGGACAAAGAACCAAGAGACCCAGTACTTC. Its protein product is CASSPRTKNQETQYF. Supplemented by reference TRBV18 and TRBJ2-5, the full variable domain reads NAGVMQNPRHLVRRRGQEARLRCSPMKGHSHVYWYRQLPEEGLKFMVYLQKENIIDESGMPKERFSAEFPKEGPSILRIQQVVRGDSAAYFCASSPRTKNQETQYFGPGTRLLVL.

The J gene is TRBJ1-6, the V gene TRBV7-8; TRBD1 agrees at 8 bases. J lost 7 bases, V lost 3 bases, and 5 bases had no gene match. This CDR3 has 15 residues. Germline V gene sequence: CDR1 SGHVS, CDR2 FQNEAQ. CDR3 bases: TGTGCCAGCAGCTTCGGACAGGGCTCCAATTCACCCCTCCACTTT. It is translated as CASSFGQGSNSPLHF.

The V and J genes are TRBV6-5 and TRBJ1-5, with 9 bases aligning to TRBD1. Germline-derived CDR1 and CDR2 are MNHEY and SVGAGI. With 7 bases clipped from V and 6 bases from J, the junction kept 7 bases outside the gene matches. The CDR3 runs 14 residues. The CDR3 bases are TGTGCCAGCACCTGGGGACAGGGTAGTCAGCCCCAGCATTTT. It is translated as CASTWGQGSQPQHF.

The chain employs TRBV5-1 and TRBJ1-2; TRBD1 aligns across 8 bases. The V segment lost 6 bases and the J segment 3 bases; nucleotides outside the gene matches: 7. Germline-derived CDR1 and CDR2 are SGHRS and YFSETQ. This CDR3 has 14 amino acids. DNA of the CDR3: TGCGCCAGCAAGCCCTTGACAGGGGACTATGGCTACACCTTC. As protein: CASKPLTGDYGYTF. Filled out from reference TRBV5-1 and TRBJ1-2, the complete variable domain reads KAGVTQTPRYLIKTRGQQVTLSCSPISGHRSVSWYQQTPGQGLQFLFEYFSETQRNKGNFPGRFSGRQFSNSRSEMNVSTLELGDSALYLCASKPLTGDYGYTFGSGTRLTVV.

This clone showed up just a few times. The gene calls are TRBV29-1 and TRBJ1-1; tentatively, D is TRBD1 (5 bases). CDR3 length: 13 amino acids. Germline assignment: CDR1 SQVTM and CDR2 ANQGSEA. Trimming stripped 1 base from V and 6 bases from J, with 12 bases between. CDR3 sequence: CSVEVGRGSEAFF. The CDR3 DNA follows: TGCAGCGTTGAAGTAGGGAGGGGTTCTGAAGCTTTCTTT. The complete variable domain, with remaining parts taken from reference TRBV29-1 and TRBJ1-1, reads SAVISQKPSRDICQRGTSLTIQCQVDSQVTMMFWYRQQPGQSLTLIATANQGSEATYESGFVIDKFPISRPNLTFSTLTVSNMSPEDSSIYLCSVEVGRGSEAFFGQGTRLTVV.

The chain uses TRBV27 and TRBJ2-1; D ambiguous. The CDR3 spans 14 residues. The V gene lost 6 bases and the J gene lost 1 base, with 10 bases spanning the gap. Germline-derived CDR1 and CDR2 are MNHEY and SMNVEV (reference sequence). As DNA, the CDR3 is TGTGCCAGCAGGCAGACAACATCCTACAATGAGCAGTTCTTC. Amino acid sequence: CASRQTTSYNEQFF.

V usage is TRBV7-6 and J usage is TRBJ1-6; no reliable D call. Germline V lookup: CDR1 SGHVS, CDR2 FNYEAQ. V was pared by 2 bases and J by 4 bases, with 6 bases between. The CDR3 is 14 residues long. CDR3 amino acids: CASSLTDYNSPLHF. CDR3 in DNA: TGTGCCAGCAGCTTAACAGATTATAATTCACCCCTCCACTTT.

This chain joins TRBV6-2 or TRBV6-3 and TRBJ1-2; D gene uncertain. This CDR3 is 14 amino acids long. Per germline, CDR1 MNHEY and CDR2 SVGEGT. V was clipped by 5 bases and J by 2 bases, with 12 bases between them. The CDR3 loop reads CASSNREKNYGYTF. As DNA, the CDR3 is TGTGCCAGCAGTAACCGGGAAAAAAACTATGGCTACACCTTC.

This chain uses TRBV9 with TRBJ1-2, with unresolved D. Looked up from germline, CDR1 is SGDLS and CDR2 is YYNGEE. This CDR3 has 12 amino acids. V was trimmed by 1 base and J by 6 bases, leaving 7 bases between them. DNA for the CDR3: TGTGCCAGCAGCGTATTCGGGGATGGCTACACCTTC. Protein sequence: CASSVFGDGYTF.

The rearrangement uses TRBV13 and TRBJ1-1; TRBD1 aligns across 7 bases. The CDR3 is 16 amino acids. V lost 1 base to trimming and J lost 5 bases; unmatched junction nucleotides: 10. The V gene's germline CDR1 is PRHDT and CDR2 FYEKMQ (reference sequence). DNA of the CDR3: TGTGCCAGCAGCTTAGAAAGACAGGGACGGGATACTGAAGCTTTCTTT. It codes for CASSLERQGRDTEAFF.

This rearrangement joins TRBV6-5 to TRBJ1-3; D perhaps matches TRBD1 (5 bases). The V gene's germline CDR1 is MNHEY and CDR2 SVGAGI. V lost 5 bases to trimming and J lost 0 bases, with 8 bases between them. The CDR3 runs 14 residues. The CDR3 spells CASSKGLSGNTIYF. The CDR3 DNA reads TGTGCCAGCAGTAAGGGACTCTCTGGAAACACCATATATTTT.

This chain connects TRBV5-1 to TRBJ2-7, with 7 bases matching TRBD1. Losses at the gene ends were 4 bases for V and 1 base for J; bases not matched to a gene: 5. The germline CDR1 and CDR2 sequences are SGHRS and YFSETQ. This CDR3 is built from 14 residues. The CDR3 nucleotides are TGCGCCAGCAGCACCGACAGGGCGTCCTACGAGCAGTACTTC. It codes for CASSTDRASYEQYF.

The table lists this clone with a few counts. The chain employs TRBV7-2 and TRBJ1-6, with D possibly being TRBD1 (6 bases). Looked up from germline, CDR1 is SGHTA and CDR2 is FQGNSA. The CDR3 spans 16 residues. V lost 5 bases and J 6 bases, leaving 17 bases between the germline ends. The DNA of the CDR3 is TGTGCCAGCAGCCCCCGGCAGGGGCCTTCTAATTCACCCCTCCACTTT. This codes for CASSPRQGPSNSPLHF.

This sequence joins TRBV6-5 and TRBJ2-7; TRBD1 aligns across 8 bases. With 8 bases clipped from V and 3 bases from J, the junction kept 6 bases outside the gene matches. The length of the CDR3 is 13 residues. Germline assignment: CDR1 MNHEY and CDR2 SVGAGI. The CDR3 DNA reads as TGTGCCAGCGGAAGACAGGGGCACTACGAGCAGTACTTC. It encodes CASGRQGHYEQYF.

The chain employs TRBV19 and TRBJ2-7; the match to TRBD2 covers 9 bases. This CDR3 spans 15 amino acids. The V gene end was trimmed by 4 bases and the J gene end by 5 bases; junction bases not matched to a gene: 9. Germline-derived CDR1 and CDR2 are LNHDA and SQIVND (reference sequence). The CDR3, as DNA: TGTGCCAGTAGTAGGGGGGGTAGCGGGAGTGACGAGCAGTACTTC. Protein: CASSRGGSGSDEQYF.

The chain links TRBV29-1 to TRBJ2-1, with 9 bases identical to TRBD2. This CDR3 region has 14 residues. After removal of 3 bases from V and 4 bases from J, the junction contained 4 bases not matched to a gene. Germline CDR1 reads SQVTM; CDR2 reads ANQGSEA. For the CDR3, the DNA is TGCAGCGTTGACCCAGCGGGGGGATACAATGAGCAGTTCTTC. The encoded protein is CSVDPAGGYNEQFF.

V gene TRBV30 combines with J gene TRBJ2-1; D ambiguous. The length of the CDR3 is 11 residues. V lost 7 bases to trimming and J lost 0 bases, with 4 bases between them. The V gene's germline CDR1 is GTSNPN and CDR2 SVGIG (reference sequence). CDR3 sequence (DNA): TGTGCCTCAGGCTCCTACAATGAGCAGTTCTTC. Translated, it gives CASGSYNEQFF. Variable domain in full (rest from reference TRBV30 and TRBJ2-1): SQTIHQWPATLVQPVGSPLSLECTVEGTSNPNLYWYRQAAGRGLQLLFYSVGIGQISSEVPQNLSASRPQDRQFILSSKKLLLSDSGFYLCASGSYNEQFFGPGTRLTVL.

This CDR3 is CASSSSPWTGAEKLFF. The CDR3 DNA reads TGTGCCAGCAGTTCCTCCCCATGGACAGGGGCCGAAAAACTGTTTTTT. V and J are TRBV27 and TRBJ1-4; 9 nucleotides match TRBD1. V dropped 4 bases and J dropped 8; count of bases not matched to a gene: 11. Germline-derived CDR1 and CDR2 are MNHEY and SMNVEV (reference sequence). The CDR3 is 16 residues long.